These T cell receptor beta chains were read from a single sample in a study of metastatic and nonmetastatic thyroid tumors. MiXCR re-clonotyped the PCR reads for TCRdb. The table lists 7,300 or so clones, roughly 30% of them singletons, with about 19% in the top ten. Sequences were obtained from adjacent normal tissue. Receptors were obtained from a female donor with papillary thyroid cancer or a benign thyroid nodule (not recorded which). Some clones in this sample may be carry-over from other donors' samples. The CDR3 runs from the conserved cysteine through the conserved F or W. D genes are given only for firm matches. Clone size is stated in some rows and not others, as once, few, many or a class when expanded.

DNA: TGTGCCAGTAGGGGGGGGTATACGAGCAATCAGCCCCAGCATTTT
CDR3: CASRGGYTSNQPQHF
J: TRBJ1-5
D: -
V: TRBV19
size: few

DNA: TGTGCCAGCTCAGCAAGCGGAGCCCACGAGCAGTACTTC
CDR3: CASSASGAHEQYF
J: TRBJ2-7
D: -
V: TRBV18
size: -

DNA: TGTGCCAGCAGCCTGTCTGAGGACCCCACAGATACGCAGTATTTT
CDR3: CASSLSEDPTDTQYF
J: TRBJ2-3
D: -
V: TRBV7-6
size: many

DNA: TGTGCCAGCAGGGCCTGGGGGGCGTCCTATGATTCACCCCTCCACTTT
CDR3: CASRAWGASYDSPLHF
J: TRBJ1-6
D: -
V: TRBV6-1
size: -

DNA: TGTGCCAGCAGCCCCAGGGGGCTAGCGGGAGGGGACAATGAGCAGTTCTTC
CDR3: CASSPRGLAGGDNEQFF
J: TRBJ2-1
D: TRBD2
V: TRBV3-1
size: many

DNA: TGTGCCACTGTCGCCGGGGACCTGTTTTTT
CDR3: CATVAGDLFF
J: TRBJ2-2
D: -
V: TRBV6-1
size: -

DNA: TGTGCCAGCAGCCATTTCCGGGAACGCTACAATGAGCAGTTCTTC
CDR3: CASSHFRERYNEQFF
J: TRBJ2-1
D: -
V: TRBV11-3
size: many

DNA: TGTGCCAGCGCCGCCGGACGGGACTTGACGGGGGGTGAGCAGTTCTTC
CDR3: CASAAGRDLTGGEQFF
J: TRBJ2-1
D: TRBD2
V: TRBV19
size: medium-sized

DNA: TGTGCCAGCAGACCGAGGGCGAATAGTGAAGCTTTCTTT
CDR3: CASRPRANSEAFF
J: TRBJ1-1
D: -
V: TRBV16
size: few

DNA: TGTGCCAGCGGAAAGAGGGCCGGGGAGCTGTTTTTT
CDR3: CASGKRAGELFF
J: TRBJ2-2
D: -
V: TRBV7-2
size: -

DNA: TGTGCCAGCAGTCTTACCAACTACGAGCAGTACTTC
CDR3: CASSLTNYEQYF
J: TRBJ2-7
D: -
V: TRBV11-1
size: few

DNA: TGTGCCAGCAGTGAGGGAGCATCCTATAATTCACCCCTCCACTTT
CDR3: CASSEGASYNSPLHF
J: TRBJ1-6
D: -
V: TRBV2
size: medium-sized

DNA: TGTGCCAGCAGTGAACCCAGGGGGTCCTACGAGCAGTACTTC
CDR3: CASSEPRGSYEQYF
J: TRBJ2-7
D: TRBD1
V: TRBV2
size: -

DNA: TGTGCCAGCGAAGGGACATCCTCCACTGAAGCTTTCTTT
CDR3: CASEGTSSTEAFF
J: TRBJ1-1
D: -
V: TRBV2
size: few

DNA: TGTGCCAGCAGCCAGGGGGCATGGATCGGGCAGTATTTT
CDR3: CASSQGAWIGQYF
J: TRBJ2-3
D: TRBD1
V: TRBV7-9
size: -

DNA: TGTGCCAGCAGCCAAGGAAGGCGGATAAACTATGGCTACACCTTC
CDR3: CASSQGRRINYGYTF
J: TRBJ1-2
D: -
V: TRBV3-1
size: many

DNA: TGTGCCAGCAGTGAAGGAACAGGGGATTACGAGCAGTACTTC
CDR3: CASSEGTGDYEQYF
J: TRBJ2-7
D: TRBD1
V: TRBV2
size: few

DNA: TGTGCCAGCAGTGATTTGACCAACACTGAAGCTTTCTTT
CDR3: CASSDLTNTEAFF
J: TRBJ1-1
D: -
V: TRBV6-1
size: few

DNA: TGTGCCAGCAGCTTAGTTGGCAACTACGAGCAGTACTTC
CDR3: CASSLVGNYEQYF
J: TRBJ2-7
D: -
V: TRBV11-2
size: -

DNA: TGCGCCAGCTTAGGGGGCAGTTTAAAGAGCTCCTATAATTCACCCCTCCACTTT
CDR3: CASLGGSLKSSYNSPLHF
J: TRBJ1-6
D: TRBD1
V: TRBV5-1
size: -

DNA: TGCAGTGCTCCCCGGTTGGGCGGGAGCTCCTACGAGCAGTACTTC
CDR3: CSAPRLGGSSYEQYF
J: TRBJ2-7
D: TRBD2
V: TRBV20-1
size: -

DNA: TGTGCCAGCAGCGTCAACACAGGGAGGGAGCAGTTCTTC
CDR3: CASSVNTGREQFF
J: TRBJ2-1
D: -
V: TRBV9
size: many

DNA: TGTGCCAGCAGCAACCGGGACAGGGGTGTTTTCGAGACCCAGTACTTC
CDR3: CASSNRDRGVFETQYF
J: TRBJ2-5
D: TRBD1
V: TRBV7-9
size: once

DNA: TGCAGTGCTCGCCGACAGAGCTATGGCTACACCTTC
CDR3: CSARRQSYGYTF
J: TRBJ1-2
D: -
V: TRBV20-1
size: many

DNA: TGTGCCAGCAGCTTAGATGCCGGAAACACCATATATTTT
CDR3: CASSLDAGNTIYF
J: TRBJ1-3
D: -
V: TRBV11-2
size: once

DNA: TGCGCCAGCAGCTTGGCAGGCACCTCCTATAATTCACCCCTCCACTTT
CDR3: CASSLAGTSYNSPLHF
J: TRBJ1-6
D: -
V: TRBV5-1
size: -

DNA: TGTGCCAGCAGGGCACTGGGGACCGGGGAAGCTTTCTTT
CDR3: CASRALGTGEAFF
J: TRBJ1-1
D: -
V: TRBV7-9
size: many

DNA: TGCAGTGCTGGGACAATGGGCCACTATGGCTACACCTTC
CDR3: CSAGTMGHYGYTF
J: TRBJ1-2
D: -
V: TRBV20-1
size: -

DNA: TGTGCCAGCAGTTTTCTAGGGGGTACGGACTATCAGCCCCAGCATTTT
CDR3: CASSFLGGTDYQPQHF
J: TRBJ1-5
D: -
V: TRBV27
size: -

DNA: TGTGCCAGCAGCTCTCGTGGGGGGCAGCTGTTTTTT
CDR3: CASSSRGGQLFF
J: TRBJ2-2
D: -
V: TRBV13
size: -

DNA: TGTGCCAGCAGACCACACACAGAGAGGACTGAAGCTTTCTTT
CDR3: CASRPHTERTEAFF
J: TRBJ1-1
D: -
V: TRBV11-2
size: -

DNA: TGTGCCAGCAGCCACTCACCAAAAGAACAGGGGGTTGGTGGCTACACCTTC
CDR3: CASSHSPKEQGVGGYTF
J: TRBJ1-2
D: TRBD1
V: TRBV6-2/TRBV6-3
size: few

DNA: TGTGCCAGCAGTGTGGGGCAGGCACCCCTCATAGCCCAGCATTTT
CDR3: CASSVGQAPLIAQHF
J: TRBJ1-5
D: -
V: TRBV2
size: medium-sized

DNA: TGTGCCAGCAGTTCAAACACTGAAGCTTTCTTT
CDR3: CASSSNTEAFF
J: TRBJ1-1
D: -
V: TRBV6-5
size: few

DNA: TGCAGTGCTAGGGAAACGGGAGCGCCGACAGATACGCAGTATTTT
CDR3: CSARETGAPTDTQYF
J: TRBJ2-3
D: -
V: TRBV20-1
size: -

DNA: TGTGCCAGCAGTTACGATTGGGTAGGGACTAGCGGAGGTGGGGATGAGCAGTTCTTC
CDR3: CASSYDWVGTSGGGDEQFF
J: TRBJ2-1
D: TRBD2
V: TRBV6-6
size: many

DNA: TGTGCCAGCTCTCTCGACAGGAGTGGGGTTGCTTTCTTT
CDR3: CASSLDRSGVAFF
J: TRBJ1-1
D: -
V: TRBV18
size: few

DNA: TGTGCCAGCGGGCGCATCCCTACTATAGATGGCCACGCCTTC
CDR3: CASGRIPTIDGHAF
J: TRBJ1-2
D: -
V: TRBV27
size: -

DNA: TGTGCCAGCAGCAACCCGGGGGTCGGGGTCCACACCGGGGAGCTGTTTTTT
CDR3: CASSNPGVGVHTGELFF
J: TRBJ2-2
D: -
V: TRBV12-3/TRBV12-4
size: -

DNA: TGCAGTGCAAGAGGAGACACAGATACGCAGTATTTT
CDR3: CSARGDTDTQYF
J: TRBJ2-3
D: -
V: TRBV20-1
size: -

DNA: TGTGCCAGCAGCCACAGGGGGGCGGGAGGGCCTGGAAATGAGCAGTTCTTC
CDR3: CASSHRGAGGPGNEQFF
J: TRBJ2-1
D: -
V: TRBV9
size: many

DNA: TGCGCCAGCAGTTTTTTAATGGGACAGATGGGAGCGACCCAGTACTTC
CDR3: CASSFLMGQMGATQYF
J: TRBJ2-5
D: TRBD1
V: TRBV5-1
size: many

DNA: TGTGCCAGCAGCTTAGGGCCTGGACTAGCGTACGGGCAGTACTTC
CDR3: CASSLGPGLAYGQYF
J: TRBJ2-7
D: TRBD2
V: TRBV7-3
size: few

DNA: TGCGCCAGCAGCCGGGACAGGGGCTCCTACGAGCAGTACTTC
CDR3: CASSRDRGSYEQYF
J: TRBJ2-7
D: TRBD1
V: TRBV5-1
size: medium-sized

DNA: TGTGCCTGGAGGCGGGGGGCTGAAGCTTTCTTT
CDR3: CAWRRGAEAFF
J: TRBJ1-1
D: -
V: TRBV30
size: -

DNA: TGTGCCAGCAGCTATACGAGCGGGGGGGCAGATACGCAGTATTTT
CDR3: CASSYTSGGADTQYF
J: TRBJ2-3
D: TRBD2
V: TRBV11-2
size: -

DNA: TGTGCCACAGCTTCCCTTACAGTGGGACTAGCGGGAGGCGAGCAGTACTTC
CDR3: CATASLTVGLAGGEQYF
J: TRBJ2-7
D: TRBD2
V: TRBV6-1
size: few

DNA: TGTGCCACCAGCAGCCCGGGAGGGTGCTCCTCGGGGACCGGGGATCTGTTTTTT
CDR3: CATSSPGGCSSGTGDLFF
J: TRBJ2-2
D: TRBD2
V: TRBV15
size: -

DNA: TGTGCCAGCAGCCCACCCGGGACAGCCTATGGCTACACCTTC
CDR3: CASSPPGTAYGYTF
J: TRBJ1-2
D: TRBD1
V: TRBV11-2
size: -